The 25 T cell receptor beta chains reported below all come from one sample, sequenced in a study of blood T cell repertoires in COVID-19. Method: immunoSEQ multiplex PCR; TCRdb's copy keeps in-frame clones and lacks some. The sample shows just over 300,000 clones, over 75% of them seen only once. The sequencing input was PBMCs or T cells enriched from blood (not recorded which). The receptors come from a man in his thirties or forties who had recovered from COVID-19.

The chain links TRBV4-2 to TRBJ2-3; 8 bases align to TRBD2. The CDR3 covers 15 residues. Germline V lookup: CDR1 LGHNA, CDR2 YNFKEQ. V dropped 2 bases and J dropped 10; count of bases not matched to a gene: 11. The CDR3 DNA reads as TGTGCCAGCAGCCAAAGCCCGGGACTAGGAAGCTCGCAGTATTTT. Protein sequence: CASSQSPGLGSSQYF.

This clone appeared once. The chain employs TRBV14 and TRBJ2-7; the match to TRBD1 covers 8 bases. This CDR3 spans 14 amino acids. Germline lookup yields CDR1 SGHDN and CDR2 FVKESK. With V trimmed by 1 base and J by 4 bases, 3 bases remained unmatched. CDR3 residues: CASSQGQGWYEQYF. In DNA, the CDR3 is TGTGCCAGCAGCCAAGGACAGGGGTGGTACGAGCAGTACTTC. Variable domain in full (rest from reference TRBV14 and TRBJ2-7): EAGVTQFPSHSVIEKGQTVTLRCDPISGHDNLYWYRRVMGKEIKFLLHFVKESKQDESGMPNNRFLAERTGGTYSTLKVQPAELEDSGVYFCASSQGQGWYEQYFGPGTRLTVT.

This sequence joins TRBV25-1 and TRBJ2-7, with a possible D match to TRBD1 (5 bases). The CDR3 consists of 14 residues. Germline V lookup: CDR1 MGHDK, CDR2 SYGVNS. V was cut by 5 bases and J by 3 bases, with 14 bases left in between. CDR3 nucleotides: TGTGCCAGCAGTAGGGGTGGCCAGAACTACGAGCAGTACTTC. This gives the protein CASSRGGQNYEQYF.

This rearrangement joins TRBV3-1 (or the pseudogene TRBV3-2) to TRBJ1-3; possibly TRBD1 for D (5 bases). CDR1 is LGHDT and CDR2 is YNNKEL in the germline V gene (reference sequence). Trimming took 6 bases from V and 0 from J, leaving 15 bases between them. CDR3 length equals 16 residues. The CDR3 DNA sequence: TGTGCCAGCAGTCATACAGGCGCGCCCTCTGGAAACACCATATATTTT. Translating gives CASSHTGAPSGNTIYF.

This clone was seen a handful of times. The J gene is TRBJ1-2, the V gene TRBV9; TRBD1 might be the D (6 bases). V shed 3 bases and J shed 4 bases, with 13 bases lying between them. Germline-derived CDR1 and CDR2 are SGDLS and YYNGEE. This CDR3 has 14 amino acids. The CDR3 sequence: CASSAPQGTYGYTF. As DNA, the CDR3 is TGTGCCAGCAGCGCACCACAGGGAACCTATGGCTACACCTTC.

The table lists this clone with a count of one. Just one base apart from a much larger clone, this may be a read error. The chain combines TRBV19 with TRBJ1-3, with D maybe TRBD1 (6 bases). Trimming left V 3 bases short and J 0 bases short, with 9 bases between. The CDR3 consists of 15 residues. Germline lookup yields CDR1 LNHDA and CDR2 SQIVND (reference sequence). For the CDR3, the DNA is TGTGCCAGTAGTATCCAGGACAGCTCTGGAAACACCATATATTTT. This translates into CASSIQDSSGNTIYF.

The chain employs TRBV27 and TRBJ1-1; D remains unclear. Deletions cut 5 bases from V and 3 bases from J, with 13 bases between. The CDR3 totals 14 residues. Germline lookup yields CDR1 MNHEY and CDR2 SMNVEV (reference sequence). This chain's CDR3 is CASSVRAAYTEAFF. The CDR3 DNA is TGTGCCAGCAGTGTGCGGGCCGCTTACACTGAAGCTTTCTTT.

CDR3 bases: TGTGCCAGTACCAGAGACAGGGCGAACACTGAAGCTTTCTTT. Protein sequence: CASTRDRANTEAFF. The V call is TRBV19, the J call TRBJ1-1, with 7 nucleotides matching TRBD1. Germline-derived CDR1 and CDR2 are LNHDA and SQIVND (reference sequence). This CDR3 region has 14 residues. Trimming took 7 bases from V and 1 from J; bases not matched to a gene: 6.

The gene calls are TRBV7-9 and TRBJ1-6; the D gene is possibly TRBD1 (5 bases). This CDR3 spans 13 amino acids. V dropped 2 bases and J dropped 11 bases, with 10 bases sitting between them. Germline V gene sequence: CDR1 SEHNR, CDR2 FQNEAQ (reference sequence). The CDR3: CASSLQGLAPLHF. The DNA of the CDR3 is TGTGCCAGCAGCTTACAGGGTTTGGCACCCCTCCACTTT.

This chain links TRBV10-3 with TRBJ2-3, with TRBD1 matching 9 bases. The junction had 14 bases not matched to a gene; V was cut back by 5 bases and J by 8 bases. The CDR3 runs to 16 residues. Germline CDR1 ENHRY, CDR2 SYGVKD. The CDR3 DNA is TGTGCCATCAGTCCCCAAGACAGGGGGGCGGGGATTACGCAGTATTTT. Translating it yields CAISPQDRGAGITQYF.

V usage is TRBV9 and J usage is TRBJ1-1; a possible D gene is TRBD1 (5 bases). V dropped 0 bases and J dropped 0 bases, with 12 bases sitting between them. The CDR3 has 16 amino acids. The V gene's germline CDR1 is SGDLS and CDR2 YYNGEE. Written as DNA, the CDR3 is TGTGCCAGCAGCGTAGAACCAGGGCTCATGAACACTGAAGCTTTCTTT. Protein sequence: CASSVEPGLMNTEAFF.

The J gene is TRBJ1-1, the V gene TRBV7-3; D is perhaps TRBD1 (6 bases). The CDR3 loop spans 14 amino acids. The germline gives CDR1 SGHTA, CDR2 FQGTGA. V lost 1 base to trimming and J lost 6 bases, with 12 bases between them. CDR3 DNA: TGTGCCAGCAGCTTAATCTCAGGGGAAGCTGAAGCTTTCTTT. It specifies CASSLISGEAEAFF. Full variable domain (missing parts from reference TRBV7-3 and TRBJ1-1): GAGVSQTPSNKVTEKGKYVELRCDPISGHTALYWYRQSLGQGPEFLIYFQGTGAADDSGLPNDRFFAVRPEGSVSTLKIQRTERGDSAVYLCASSLISGEAEAFFGQGTRLTVV.

The gene calls are TRBV6-5 and TRBJ1-2; TRBD1 is a possible D gene (5 bases). CDR3 size: 14 residues. CDR1 MNHEY and CDR2 SVGAGI come from the germline V gene. V lost 5 bases, J lost 1 base, and 11 bases lay in between. This chain's CDR3 is CASSPTDLNYGYTF. The CDR3 DNA sequence: TGTGCCAGCAGTCCGACAGATCTTAACTATGGCTACACCTTC.

CDR3 residues: CASSLGGPESPQYF. The CDR3 DNA reads TGCGCCAGCAGCTTGGGAGGGCCCGAATCCCCCCAGTACTTC. The chain recombines TRBV5-1 with TRBJ2-5; D possibly corresponds to TRBD2 (5 bases). The CDR3 sequence is 14 residues long. The V end lost 0 bases, the J end lost 9 bases, and 15 bases lay between the germline ends. The germline gives CDR1 SGHRS, CDR2 YFSETQ. The whole variable domain, filled in from reference TRBV5-1 and TRBJ2-5, reads KAGVTQTPRYLIKTRGQQVTLSCSPISGHRSVSWYQQTPGQGLQFLFEYFSETQRNKGNFPGRFSGRQFSNSRSEMNVSTLELGDSALYLCASSLGGPESPQYFGPGTRLLVL.

The J gene is TRBJ1-2, the V gene TRBV29-1; 9 nucleotides match TRBD1. The CDR3 runs 13 residues. Germline V gene lookup returns CDR1 SQVTM and CDR2 ANQGSEA. Trimming cost V 5 bases and J 4 bases; bases outside gene matches: 5. The CDR3 bases are TGCAGCGTTCCAGCGACAGGGGGCTATGGCTACACCTTC. Encoded protein: CSVPATGGYGYTF.

The J gene is TRBJ2-3, the V gene TRBV6-6, with 7 bases matching TRBD1. V gave up 6 bases and J gave up 4 bases; unmatched junction bases: 10. The CDR3 has 15 residues. Germline CDR1 is MNHNY and CDR2 is SVGAGI (reference sequence). CDR3 protein: CASSTGTVRSDTQYF. For the CDR3, the DNA is TGTGCCAGCAGCACCGGGACAGTTCGATCAGATACGCAGTATTTT.

This clone was detected only once. The chain is built from TRBV5-4 and TRBJ2-1, with 10 bases identical to TRBD2. CDR1 and CDR2 (germline): SGHNT, YYREEE (reference sequence). CDR3 length: 16 amino acids. The J segment lost 2 bases and the V segment lost 4 bases, leaving 6 bases of the junction unmatched. The chain's CDR3 is CASSAGLAAAYNEQFF. The CDR3 DNA sequence: TGTGCCAGCAGCGCAGGACTAGCGGCGGCCTACAATGAGCAGTTCTTC.

The chain has TRBV3-1 (or the pseudogene TRBV3-2) and TRBJ2-7; TRBD2 might be the D (7 bases). CDR3 length: 14 amino acids. The V gene lost 4 bases and the J gene lost 4 bases, with 14 bases spanning the gap. Germline lookup yields CDR1 LGHDT and CDR2 YNNKEL (reference sequence). The CDR3 protein is CASSLTGGLYEQYF. The CDR3 DNA sequence: TGTGCCAGCAGCCTCACGGGGGGCTTGTACGAGCAGTACTTC.

The V gene is TRBV27, the J gene TRBJ1-1; 8 bases are a match to TRBD1. Germline CDR1 reads MNHEY; CDR2 reads SMNVEV (reference sequence). There are 13 residues in the CDR3. With 1 base clipped from V and 8 bases from J, the junction kept 3 bases outside the gene matches. As DNA, the CDR3 is TGTGCCAGCAGTTTATTCGGGACAGGAGAAGCTTTCTTT. Protein sequence: CASSLFGTGEAFF.

The chain joins TRBV2 to TRBJ2-1; 13 bases are shared with TRBD2. The length of the CDR3 is 14 residues. Germline assignment: CDR1 SNHLY and CDR2 FYNNEI. The CDR3 region is CATTGTSGNSEQFF. CDR3 DNA: TGTGCTACGACCGGGACTAGCGGGAATAGTGAGCAGTTCTTC.

The V call is TRBV30, the J call TRBJ2-4, with D possibly matching TRBD2 (6 bases). V lost 2 bases and J lost 7, with 15 bases in between. Germline CDR1 is GTSNPN and CDR2 is SVGIG (reference sequence). The CDR3 spans 14 residues. The CDR3 region has the DNA TGTGCCTGGAGTATCGGGGGTCTGGAGAACATTCAGTACTTC. This gives the protein CAWSIGGLENIQYF.

The V and J genes are TRBV3-1 (or the pseudogene TRBV3-2) and TRBJ1-1, with TRBD1 as a possible D gene (5 bases). The ends were cut back, 1 base at V and 5 bases at J, with 14 bases in the middle. Germline CDR1 and CDR2: LGHDT and YNNKEL (reference sequence). This CDR3 is 15 amino acids long. CDR3 coding DNA: TGTGCCAGCAGCCAAGCGGTGGGGCGTCAAACTGAAGCTTTCTTT. It yields the protein CASSQAVGRQTEAFF.

The chain links TRBV4-1 to TRBJ2-6; 10 nucleotides align to TRBD2. Germline V lookup: CDR1 MGHRA, CDR2 YSYEKL. There are 20 residues in the CDR3. V lost 0 bases, J lost 4 bases, and 12 bases stayed unmatched. CDR3: CASSQDPSSGGAVGANVLTF. The DNA for the CDR3 is TGCGCCAGCAGCCAAGATCCTTCCAGCGGGGGGGCGGTCGGGGCCAACGTCCTGACTTTC.

The chain links TRBV25-1 to TRBJ1-3, with a possible D match to TRBD1 (5 bases). CDR3 length equals 12 residues. The V and J ends lost 8 bases and 3 bases respectively, with 8 bases between them. CDR1 and CDR2 from the germline V gene are MGHDK and SYGVNS. The CDR3 region has the DNA TGTGCCAGCGCAGGGAATGGAAACACCATATATTTT. It translates to CASAGNGNTIYF.

The V and J genes are TRBV3-1 (or the pseudogene TRBV3-2) and TRBJ2-1, with 11 bases lining up with TRBD2. The ends lost 2 bases at V and 10 bases at J; junction bases unmatched: 4. CDR1 is LGHDT and CDR2 is YNNKEL in the germline V gene (reference sequence). The CDR3 runs to 14 residues. Written as DNA, the CDR3 is TGTGCCAGCAGCCAACCGGGACTAGCGGAAGAGCAGTTCTTC. Encoded protein: CASSQPGLAEEQFF.